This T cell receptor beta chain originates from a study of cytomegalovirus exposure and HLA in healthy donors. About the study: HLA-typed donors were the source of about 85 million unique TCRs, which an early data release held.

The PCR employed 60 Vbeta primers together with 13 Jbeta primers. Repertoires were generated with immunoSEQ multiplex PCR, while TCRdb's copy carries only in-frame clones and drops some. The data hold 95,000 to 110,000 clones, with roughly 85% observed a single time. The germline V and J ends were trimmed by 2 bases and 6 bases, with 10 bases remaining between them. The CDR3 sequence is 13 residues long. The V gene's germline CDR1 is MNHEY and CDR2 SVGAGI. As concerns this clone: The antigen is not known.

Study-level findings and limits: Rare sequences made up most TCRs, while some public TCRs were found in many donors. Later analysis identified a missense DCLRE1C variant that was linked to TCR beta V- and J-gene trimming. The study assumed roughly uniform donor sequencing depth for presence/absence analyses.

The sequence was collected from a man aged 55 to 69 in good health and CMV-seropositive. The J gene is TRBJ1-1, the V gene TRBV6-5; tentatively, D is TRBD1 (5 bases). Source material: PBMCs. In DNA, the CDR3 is TGTGCCAGCAGTTACATCGGGGGTCCTGAAGCTTTCTTT. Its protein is CASSYIGGPEAFF.